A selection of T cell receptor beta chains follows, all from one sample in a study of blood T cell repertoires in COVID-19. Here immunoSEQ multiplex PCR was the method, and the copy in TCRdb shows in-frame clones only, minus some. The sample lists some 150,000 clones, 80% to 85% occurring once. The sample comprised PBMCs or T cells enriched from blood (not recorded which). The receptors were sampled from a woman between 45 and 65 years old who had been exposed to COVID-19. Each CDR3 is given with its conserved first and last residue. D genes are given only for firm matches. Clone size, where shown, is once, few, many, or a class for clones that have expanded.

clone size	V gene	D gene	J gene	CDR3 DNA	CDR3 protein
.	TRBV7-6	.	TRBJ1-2	TGTGCCAGCAGCTTAGCACACGGGGTGGGCAACTATGGCTACACCTTC	CASSLAHGVGNYGYTF
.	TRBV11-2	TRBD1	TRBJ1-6	TGTGCCAGCAGCTTATACGGACAGGGGGGTAATTCACCCCTCCACTTT	CASSLYGQGGNSPLHF
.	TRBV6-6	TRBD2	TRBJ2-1	TGTGCCAGCCTAGCGGGACGGTCCTCCTACAATGAGCAGTTCTTC	CASLAGRSSYNEQFF
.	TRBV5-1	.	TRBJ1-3	TGCGCCAGCAGCTCATCGAGACTACACGGGCCTGGAAACACCATATATTTT	CASSSSRLHGPGNTIYF
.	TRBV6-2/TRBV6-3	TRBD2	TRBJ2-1	TGTGCCAGCAGTTACTCGGGCTTAGCGGGAGGGTCCCACAATGAGCAGTTCTTC	CASSYSGLAGGSHNEQFF
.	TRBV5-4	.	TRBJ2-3	TGTGCCAGCAGCGCCCCCGCGGTTAATACAGATACGCAGTATTTT	CASSAPAVNTDTQYF
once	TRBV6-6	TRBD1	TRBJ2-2	TGTGCCAGCCACTCAGGGGGCCCATCGAACACCGGGGAGCTGTTTTTT	CASHSGGPSNTGELFF
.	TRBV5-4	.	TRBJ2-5	TGTGCCAGCAGCGCAGAACCGATGCGGGCGGAGCCGAGGGAGACCCAGTACTTC	CASSAEPMRAEPRETQYF
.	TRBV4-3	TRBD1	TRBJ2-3	TGCGCCAGCAGCCAAGATTGGACAGGGACCACAGATACGCAGTATTTT	CASSQDWTGTTDTQYF
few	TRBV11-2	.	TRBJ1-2	TGTGCCAGCAGCTTAGACGGATCAGGGAGGTTCTATGGCTACACCTTC	CASSLDGSGRFYGYTF
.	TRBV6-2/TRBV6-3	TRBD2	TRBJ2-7	TGTGCCAGCAGTTACTTGGCGGGGGTGGCCTCCTACGAGCAGTACTTC	CASSYLAGVASYEQYF
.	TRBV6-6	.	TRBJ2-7	TGTGCCAGCAGTCGGACTAACTACGAGCAGTACTTC	CASSRTNYEQYF
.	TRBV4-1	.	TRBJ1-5	TGCGCCAGCAGCCTGAGTCTGGGGGGGAATCAGCCCCAGCATTTT	CASSLSLGGNQPQHF
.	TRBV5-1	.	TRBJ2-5	TGCGCCAGCAGCTATAGCGCCCAAGAGACCCAGTACTTC	CASSYSAQETQYF
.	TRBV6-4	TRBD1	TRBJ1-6	TGTGCCAGCAGTCCGGGACAGGGTAATTCACCCCTCCACTTT	CASSPGQGNSPLHF
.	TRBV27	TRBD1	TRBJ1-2	TGTGCCAGCGGCTTTCAGGGGGCGGGGATTTACTATGGCTACACCTTC	CASGFQGAGIYYGYTF
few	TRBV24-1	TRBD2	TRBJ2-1	TGTGCCACCGCGCCTAGCGGAAACAATGAGCAGTTCTTC	CATAPSGNNEQFF
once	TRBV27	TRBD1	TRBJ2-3	TGTGCCACCTCCCGGGACAGTGGGGCAGATACGCAGTATTTT	CATSRDSGADTQYF
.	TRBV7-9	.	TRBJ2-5	TGTGCCAGCAACATAAACAGGCGAAGGGGCAGGTTAGAGACCCAGTACTTC	CASNINRRRGRLETQYF
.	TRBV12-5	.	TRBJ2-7	TGTGCTAGTGGTTTGGATACTTACGAGCAGTACTTC	CASGLDTYEQYF
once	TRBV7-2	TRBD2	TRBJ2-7	TGTGCCAGCACCCTGACGGGGGGGCCCCCCTACGAGCAGTACTTC	CASTLTGGPPYEQYF
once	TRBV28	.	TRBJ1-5	TGTGCCAGCAGTTTTTGGGGGGGCGCCGGGGGCAGCCAGCCCCAGCATTTT	CASSFWGGAGGSQPQHF
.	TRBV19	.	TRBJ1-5	TGTGCCAGTACTTGGGGGGGGTTAGGAATCAAGCAGCCCCAGCATTTT	CASTWGGLGIKQPQHF
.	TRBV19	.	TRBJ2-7	TGTGCCAGTAGTACTCCAGGTTCCGGATACGAGCAGTACTTC	CASSTPGSGYEQYF
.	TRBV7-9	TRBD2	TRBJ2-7	TGTGCCAGCAGCCTAAGGACTAGTTGGAACGAGCAGTACTTC	CASSLRTSWNEQYF
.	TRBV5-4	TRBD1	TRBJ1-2	TGTGCCAGCAGCTTGGGGGGGACAGGGGCGCTACTTACCTATGGCTACACCTTC	CASSLGGTGALLTYGYTF
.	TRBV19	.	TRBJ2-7	TGTGCCAGTAAAAGTCCCGGCGGGCCCAGCTACGAGCAGTACTTC	CASKSPGGPSYEQYF
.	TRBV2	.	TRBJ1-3	TGTGCCAGCAGTCCCAGCTCTGGAAACACCATATATTTT	CASSPSSGNTIYF
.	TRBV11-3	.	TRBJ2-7	TGTGCCAGCAGCTTGGGCCCCACCTCCTACGAGCAGTACTTC	CASSLGPTSYEQYF
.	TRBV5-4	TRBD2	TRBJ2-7	TGTGCCAGCAGTAAACTAGCGGGGGGGTCCTACGAGCAGTACTTC	CASSKLAGGSYEQYF
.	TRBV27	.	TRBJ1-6	TGTGCCAGCAACTTCACCCCGAATTCACCCCTCCACTTT	CASNFTPNSPLHF
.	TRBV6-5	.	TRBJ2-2	TGTGCCAACGTAGACGGGTCCTCCGGGGAGCTGTTTTTT	CANVDGSSGELFF
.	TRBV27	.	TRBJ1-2	TGTGCCAGCAGTTTATCAGGGTTCAGTCGGGGGGACTATGGCTACACCTTC	CASSLSGFSRGDYGYTF
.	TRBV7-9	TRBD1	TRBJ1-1	TGTGCCAGCAGCTTAGCGGGGACAGGGGGCAAAGGAACTGAAGCTTTCTTT	CASSLAGTGGKGTEAFF
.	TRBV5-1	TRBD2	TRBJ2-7	TGCGCCAGCAGCCCGGGACTAGCGGTCACCTACGAGCAGTACTTC	CASSPGLAVTYEQYF
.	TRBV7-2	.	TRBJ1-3	TGTGCCAGCAGCTTAGGTGGGCGAGGAAACACCATATATTTT	CASSLGGRGNTIYF
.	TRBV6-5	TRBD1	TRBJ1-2	TGTGCCAGCAGACGAAAAAATCGACAGGGGAGAGGCTACACCTTC	CASRRKNRQGRGYTF
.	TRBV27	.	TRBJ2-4	TGTGCCAGCAGTTTTGGGGGATCGAGGGGAGGAGACATTCAGTACTTC	CASSFGGSRGGDIQYF
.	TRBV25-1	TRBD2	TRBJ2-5	TGTGCCAGCAGCCTGGGGGGGGGTTTGACAGAGACCCAGTACTTC	CASSLGGGLTETQYF
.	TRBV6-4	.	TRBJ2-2	TGTGCCAGCAGTGCACAGAACACCGGGGAGCTGTTTTTT	CASSAQNTGELFF
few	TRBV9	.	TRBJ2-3	TGTGCCAGCAGCGTAGATACAGTGGATTCAGATACGCAGTATTTT	CASSVDTVDSDTQYF
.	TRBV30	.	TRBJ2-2	TGTGCCTGGAGTGCCATGGACAGTTTCACCGGGGAGCTGTTTTTT	CAWSAMDSFTGELFF
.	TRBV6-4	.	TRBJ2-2	TGTGCCGCACGGCAGGAGAACACCGGGGAGCTGTTTTTT	CAARQENTGELFF
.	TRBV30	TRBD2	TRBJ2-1	TGTGCCTGGCTCTGGGCTAGCGGAACCAATGAGCAGTTCTTC	CAWLWASGTNEQFF
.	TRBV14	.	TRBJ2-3	TGTGCCAGCAGCCAGCGTGATACGCAGTATTTT	CASSQRDTQYF
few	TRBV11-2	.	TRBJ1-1	TGTGCCAGCAGCTTCCCCCAGACAGGTCCGGAACCTGAAGCTTTCTTT	CASSFPQTGPEPEAFF
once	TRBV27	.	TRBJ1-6	TGTGCCAGCAGGGAACAGAAGAGCTCCTATAATTCACCCCTCCACTTT	CASREQKSSYNSPLHF
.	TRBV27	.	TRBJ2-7	TGTGCCAGCAGCCAACGGACCCGGACGGGAGCGGTCCACGAGCAGTACTTC	CASSQRTRTGAVHEQYF
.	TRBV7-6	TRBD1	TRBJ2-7	TGTGCCAGCAGTCGAGGGGGGACAGGGAACTACGAGCAGTACTTC	CASSRGGTGNYEQYF
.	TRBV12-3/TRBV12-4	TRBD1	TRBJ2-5	TGTGCCAGCAGTACCCGACAGGGGCAGACCCAGTACTTC	CASSTRQGQTQYF
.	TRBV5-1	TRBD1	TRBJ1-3	TGCGCCAGCAGCTTGGCCCTAGGGACAGACTCTGGAAACACCATATATTTT	CASSLALGTDSGNTIYF
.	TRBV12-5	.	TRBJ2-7	TGTGCTAGTGGTTTGGTACTGGGCAGCCCATCCTACGAGCAGTACTTC	CASGLVLGSPSYEQYF
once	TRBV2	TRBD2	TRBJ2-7	TGTGCCAGCAGTGCCTTGGTGGCGTCGGGGGGAGACGAGCAGTACTTC	CASSALVASGGDEQYF
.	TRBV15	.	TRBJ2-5	TGTGCCACCAGCAGAGATGGGGGGAACAAGGAGACCCAGTACTTC	CATSRDGGNKETQYF